Sequencing of this T cell receptor (beta chain) was carried out in a study of blood T cell repertoires in COVID-19. Study-wide context: T cells, B-cell-depleted T cells, or PBMCs provided the cDNA or gDNA that served as material.

The sample holds one count of this clone. In terms of age and location, participants ranged from about 18 to 100 years and lived in under 30 US areas. Participants reported their clinical history, and cohort assignment relied on those reports. Losses at the gene ends were 1 base for V and 4 bases for J; bases not matched to a gene: 6. The CDR3 sequence is 15 residues long. In germline, CDR1 is SEHNR, CDR2 FQNEAQ (reference sequence). In the source study's methods: Estimates of nucleated cell counts were drawn from the amplification of reference gene primers. Method: immunoSEQ multiplex PCR; TCRdb's copy keeps in-frame clones and lacks some. V and J calls and clone size are as listed in that table; D and trimming were resolved from the DNA. The sample holds around 200,000 clones, roughly 82% seen once.

Material for sequencing was PBMCs or T cells enriched from blood (not recorded which). The TCR comes from a man aged 40-55 years with acute COVID-19. The V call is TRBV7-9, the J call TRBJ1-1, with 7 bases matching TRBD1. The CDR3: CASSLGRGQITEAFF. Here the CDR3 DNA reads TGTGCCAGCAGCTTAGGAAGGGGGCAAATCACTGAAGCTTTCTTT.